A selection of T cell receptor beta chains follows, all from one sample in a study of blood T cell repertoires in COVID-19. Profiling relied on immunoSEQ multiplex PCR, and the TCRdb table lists in-frame clones only, not all of them. The data contain 80,000 to 100,000 clones, 80% of them seen just once; the ten biggest clones take up 7.5% to 9.5%. Material for sequencing was peripheral blood. The receptors derive from a man in his fifties or sixties who had recovered from COVID-19. Both conserved end residues are part of each CDR3. The D gene is left open where the match is weak. Expanded clones get a size class; other rows say once, few or many, or leave the size out.

V gene	clone size	D gene	J gene	CDR3 DNA	CDR3 protein
TRBV30	NA	NA	TRBJ1-1	TGTGCCTGGAGTTGGGGGGGCACTGAAGCTTTCTTT	CAWSWGGTEAFF
TRBV7-3	NA	NA	TRBJ2-1	TGTGCCAGCAGCTTAGGACTACCTAACAATGAGCAGTTCTTC	CASSLGLPNNEQFF
TRBV2	NA	TRBD2	TRBJ2-1	TGTGCCAGCAGTGAAGGAGGGACTAGCAACAATGAGCAGTTCTTC	CASSEGGTSNNEQFF
TRBV9	NA	TRBD1	TRBJ1-2	TGTGCCAGCAGCGTGGGACAGGGCTACTATGGCTACACCTTC	CASSVGQGYYGYTF
TRBV3-1/TRBV3-2	once	NA	TRBJ2-7	TGTGCCAGCAGCCAAGATGGGGCAACCTACGAGCAGTACTTC	CASSQDGATYEQYF
TRBV11-3	NA	TRBD2	TRBJ2-3	TGTGCCAGCAGCTCCGGGACTAGCGTGGGCACAGATACGCAGTATTTT	CASSSGTSVGTDTQYF
TRBV18	NA	TRBD1	TRBJ1-2	TGTGCCAGCTCACCACCGACAGGGGACGGCTACACCTTC	CASSPPTGDGYTF
TRBV4-1	NA	NA	TRBJ2-4	TGCGCCAGCAGCCAAGAGGGTCCAGCGGCAGCCAAAAACATTCAGTACTTC	CASSQEGPAAAKNIQYF
TRBV4-1	NA	NA	TRBJ1-1	TGCGCCAGCAGCGATTGGCGGGGGGCGAACACTGAAGCTTTCTTT	CASSDWRGANTEAFF
TRBV4-1	NA	TRBD1	TRBJ1-1	TGCGCCAGCAGCCAAGAATTCCGTGGACAGGGGGCCTCGACTGAAGCTTTCTTT	CASSQEFRGQGASTEAFF
TRBV2	NA	TRBD1	TRBJ2-3	TGTGCCAGCGGCCGGGACAGTCAGGGCACAGATACGCAGTATTTT	CASGRDSQGTDTQYF
TRBV10-1	NA	NA	TRBJ2-7	TGCGCCAGCAGCCTAACCAGGGCCCTCAACGAGCAGTACTTC	CASSLTRALNEQYF
TRBV10-3	NA	TRBD2	TRBJ2-1	TGTGCCATCTCGAGTTCAGGCGGGAGTGGGGGGGAGCAGTTCTTC	CAISSSGGSGGEQFF
TRBV9	NA	NA	TRBJ1-2	TGTGCCAGCAGCGCGCGATATGGCTACACCTTC	CASSARYGYTF
TRBV7-2	NA	TRBD2	TRBJ2-3	TGTGCCAGCAGCTCCAGGACTAGCGGGGGGGCCGTTACGCAGTATTTT	CASSSRTSGGAVTQYF
TRBV11-2	NA	NA	TRBJ2-7	TGTGCCAGCAGCTTTAACACCATGACCTACGAGCAGTACTTC	CASSFNTMTYEQYF
TRBV19	NA	TRBD1	TRBJ1-5	TGTGCCAGCAAGACAGGGGGGTATCAGCCCCAGCATTTT	CASKTGGYQPQHF
TRBV28	few	NA	TRBJ2-1	TGTGCCAGCAGGTCGCCGGGACTGTCTTACAATGAGCAGTTCTTC	CASRSPGLSYNEQFF
TRBV12-3/TRBV12-4	once	NA	TRBJ1-1	TGTGCCAGCAGTTTAGCTGCGAGCACTGAAGCTTTCTTT	CASSLAASTEAFF
TRBV6-2/TRBV6-3	NA	TRBD2	TRBJ2-5	TGTGCCAGCAGTTACCCCTTAGCGGGAGTTCGAGAGACCCAGTACTTC	CASSYPLAGVRETQYF
TRBV4-1	NA	TRBD2	TRBJ2-3	TGCGCCAGCAGCCTACTAGCGGGGGGGCTAGATACGCAGTATTTT	CASSLLAGGLDTQYF
TRBV11-2	NA	TRBD1	TRBJ2-7	TGTGCCAGCAGCTTAGTGGGGACAGGGTACTACGAGCAGTACTTC	CASSLVGTGYYEQYF
TRBV18	NA	NA	TRBJ1-5	TGTGCCAGCTCACCGGGGGGGTATGTGGGTCAGCCCCAGCATTTT	CASSPGGYVGQPQHF
TRBV18	NA	TRBD1	TRBJ1-1	TGTGCCAGCTCACCCGGACAGGGGGAAACTGAAGCTTTCTTT	CASSPGQGETEAFF
TRBV18	NA	NA	TRBJ2-3	TGTGCCAGCTCACCACCGGGCGGGTACACAGATACGCAGTATTTT	CASSPPGGYTDTQYF
TRBV27	NA	NA	TRBJ2-7	TGTGCCAGCAGCCCCCGGCCAGGGGTCTCCTACGAGCAGTACTTC	CASSPRPGVSYEQYF
TRBV20-1	NA	TRBD1	TRBJ1-5	TGCAGTGCTAGTCGTTTGGGGGGACAGGGAGGTTTTCAGCCCCAGCATTTT	CSASRLGGQGGFQPQHF
TRBV9	NA	TRBD1	TRBJ2-1	TGTGCCAGCAGCCCCCCGGGGACAGGGGCCCACAATGAGCAGTTCTTC	CASSPPGTGAHNEQFF
TRBV5-1	NA	TRBD1	TRBJ2-5	TGCGCCAGCAGCGCGGGACAGGGAGTAATCGAGACCCAGTACTTC	CASSAGQGVIETQYF
TRBV5-6	few	NA	TRBJ1-2	TGTGCCAGCAGCTTGAGTTCCAGTAACTATGGCTACACCTTC	CASSLSSSNYGYTF
TRBV3-1/TRBV3-2	NA	TRBD1	TRBJ1-3	TGTGCCAGCAGCCTCTTTAATCTCGCAGGGGGCGAGAGAAGCTCTGGAAACACCATATATTTT	CASSLFNLAGGERSSGNTIYF
TRBV6-5	NA	NA	TRBJ1-2	TGTGCCAGCAGTTCCAGGGACATCTATGGCTACACCTTC	CASSSRDIYGYTF